This TCR beta chain derives from a study of PD-1 blockade in mismatch repair-deficient tumors. Whole-study results and caveats: Rapid post-treatment expansion, then contraction, generally preceding radiologic response, marked tumor-resident clones.

Every patient had mismatch repair deficiency by PCR or immunohistochemistry. The CDR3 contains 13 residues. V was pared by 2 bases and J by 8 bases, with 10 bases between. CDR1 MNHEY and CDR2 SMNVEV come from the germline V gene (reference sequence). This clone was recorded a few times. Its antigen is not known. Repertoires were generated with immunoSEQ multiplex PCR, while TCRdb's copy carries only in-frame clones and drops some. The sample gives approximately 40,000 clones, roughly 77% of which show up once; roughly 23% is in the top ten. Here the sequenced sample was peripheral blood, taken 4 weeks after starting pembrolizumab. V and J are TRBV27 and TRBJ2-1; tentatively, D is TRBD1 (6 bases). This sequence originates from an adult with mismatch repair-deficient cancer. The CDR3 DNA sequence: TGTGCCAGCAGTTTACAACAGGGCTATGAGCAGTTCTTC. It is translated as CASSLQQGYEQFF.